The 24 T cell receptor beta chains reported below all come from one sample, sequenced in a study of T cell repertoires in cytomegalovirus infection (dated by TCRdb to between 2018 and 2021). Their specific antigens are unknown. The sample was run on an Illumina HiSeq 1500. Clones were called with MiXCR by TCRdb after fastp trimmed the public reads at Q25, and only in-frame beta chains were retained. Each entry is one CDR3 protein sequence, shown with its most common DNA and genes. Within this sample are roughly 570,000 distinct CDR3 sequences, with 40% of them counted one time only. Around 50% of the sample goes to the ten largest clones. The sample's treatment or condition, from its label and the paper: in vitro stimulation with specific CMV peptide epitopes to enrich CMV-specific T cells. This sample comprised cultured PBMCs, obtained from culture after CMV antigen stimulation. The receptors stem from a human donor in good health (CMV status not recorded). Some clones in this sample may be carry-over from other donors' samples.

V is TRBV12-3 or TRBV12-4 and J is TRBJ2-2; 8 bases fit TRBD2. After removal of 3 bases from V and 7 bases from J, the junction contained 7 bases not matched to a gene. The CDR3 sequence is 15 residues long. The CDR3 here is CASSFAGGLSGELFF. For the CDR3, the DNA is TGTGCCAGCAGTTTTGCGGGGGGCCTCAGCGGGGAGCTGTTTTTT.

The V gene is TRBV7-2, the J gene TRBJ2-1, with TRBD1 as a possible D gene (7 bases). The V end was cut by 5 bases, the J end by 2 bases, with 16 bases between. Germline V lookup: CDR1 SGHTA, CDR2 FQGNSA. The CDR3 length is 16 residues. For the CDR3, the DNA is TGTGCCAGCAGCCAATTCAGGGGGGAGCCCTACAATGAGCAGTTCTTC. Translated, it gives CASSQFRGEPYNEQFF.

This clonotype occurred many times. The chain carries TRBV7-2 and TRBJ2-3, with D possibly matching TRBD1 (6 bases). The CDR3 has 14 amino acids. In germline, CDR1 is SGHTA, CDR2 FQGNSA. V gave up 7 bases and J gave up 4 bases, with 15 bases separating them. CDR3 DNA sequence: TGTGCCAGCACCACAGGGTCTTGGTCAGATACGCAGTATTTT. Translated: CASTTGSWSDTQYF.

This sequence joins TRBV4-3 and TRBJ1-2; 7 bases line up with TRBD1. Trimming removed 0 bases from V and 4 bases from J; junction bases left unmatched: 8. The germline CDR1 and CDR2 sequences are LGHNA and YSLEER. The length of the CDR3 is 16 residues. The CDR3 region is CASSQDPGQDGYGYTF. In DNA, the CDR3 is TGCGCCAGCAGCCAAGATCCCGGACAGGATGGCTATGGCTACACCTTC.

A word on this clonotype: One end of the junction fails to match germline, which may point to a read error. Written as DNA, the CDR3 is TGTGCCAGCAGCTCAGCGGGGACTAGCGGGAGGAAAGGAATCTTC. Its translation: CASSSAGTSGRKGIF. The rearrangement uses TRBV11-2 and TRBJ2-1; 15 bases match TRBD2. Germline values: CDR1 SGHAT, CDR2 FQNNGV. CDR3 length equals 15 residues.

This clonotype was seen only a few times. This sequence joins TRBV6-1 and TRBJ2-7; the match to TRBD2 covers 11 bases. Germline CDR1 is MNHNS and CDR2 is SASEGT. CDR3 length: 17 residues. The ends lost 0 bases at V and 2 bases at J; junction bases unmatched: 6. The CDR3 loop reads CASSEAHRLAGTYEQYF. The CDR3 DNA is TGTGCCAGCAGTGAAGCCCACAGACTAGCGGGGACCTACGAGCAGTACTTC.

This rearrangement joins TRBV30 to TRBJ2-1; TRBD2 matches at 8 bases. Looked up from germline, CDR1 is GTSNPN and CDR2 is SVGIG (reference sequence). The J segment lost 9 bases and the V segment lost 0 bases, leaving 10 bases of the junction unmatched. The CDR3 has 15 residues. CDR3 DNA sequence: TGTGCCTGGAGTGTACTTCTAGCGGGCCGGGGTGAGCAGTTCTTC. This translates into CAWSVLLAGRGEQFF.

This clonotype was observed a single time. The chain combines TRBV19 with TRBJ2-1; 11 bases are a match to TRBD2. Germline assignment: CDR1 LNHDA and CDR2 SQIVND (reference sequence). Trimming at V came to 5 bases and at J to 7 bases, leaving 4 bases not matched to a gene. The CDR3 totals 14 residues. The CDR3 DNA follows: TGTGCCAGTAGTGTAGCGGGAGGGAGGAATGAGCAGTTCTTC. Translated: CASSVAGGRNEQFF.

The V and J genes are TRBV7-2 and TRBJ2-7; D not certain. V dropped 1 base and J dropped 5 bases, with 9 bases sitting between them. CDR3 size: 13 residues. Germline-derived CDR1 and CDR2 are SGHTA and FQGNSA. CDR3 sequence: CASSLGVLNEQYF. DNA for the CDR3: TGTGCCAGCAGCTTAGGAGTGCTAAACGAGCAGTACTTC.

V and J are TRBV28 and TRBJ2-3, with D maybe TRBD1 (5 bases). Germline CDR1 and CDR2: MDHEN and SYDVKM. The CDR3 is 15 residues long. Trimming removed 3 bases from V and 0 bases from J, with 10 bases in between. DNA of the CDR3: TGTGCCAGCAGTTTCACAGGCCGGAGCACAGATACGCAGTATTTT. It translates to CASSFTGRSTDTQYF.

The chain couples TRBV6-2 or TRBV6-3 to TRBJ2-5; D perhaps matches TRBD2 (6 bases). The CDR3 length is 13 residues. Germline-derived CDR1 and CDR2 are MNHEY and SVGEGT. Trimming took off 6 bases at V and 5 bases at J, with 13 bases between the two ends. The CDR3 is CASRKTAGETQYF. The DNA for the CDR3 is TGTGCCAGCAGGAAGACAGCGGGCGAGACCCAGTACTTC.

V usage is TRBV7-6 and J usage is TRBJ2-1, with D possibly being TRBD2 (5 bases). Germline loops: CDR1 SGHVS, CDR2 FNYEAQ. The V end lost 4 bases, the J end lost 8 bases, and 9 bases lay between the germline ends. The CDR3 runs to 12 residues. The CDR3 DNA is TGTGCCAGCAGCTACCGGGGAGATGAGCAGTTCTTC. This gives the protein CASSYRGDEQFF.

A word on this clonotype: One end of the junction does not line up with germline, which may come from a read error. The CDR3 DNA follows: TGTGCCCGCAGCCGACGCTGGAGCGGGGAGGGCGGCGGGGAGCTGTTTTTT. It is translated as CARSRRWSGEGGGELFF. The rearrangement joins TRBV12-3 or TRBV12-4 to TRBJ2-2; 7 bases fit TRBD2. This CDR3 is 17 amino acids long.

This clonotype was detected only a few times. V and J are TRBV7-2 and TRBJ2-7; 8 bases map to TRBD1. This CDR3 comprises 17 residues. Germline V gene sequence: CDR1 SGHTA, CDR2 FQGNSA. V shed 5 bases, J shed 5 bases, and the junction held 17 bases outside the gene matches. The CDR3 spells CASSPPSMGQVANEQYF. The DNA of the CDR3 is TGTGCCAGCAGCCCACCTAGTATGGGACAGGTGGCGAACGAGCAGTACTTC.

This chain uses TRBV7-2 with TRBJ2-7; 10 bases line up with TRBD1. V shed 4 bases and J 1 base; nucleotides not matched to a gene: 4. The CDR3 has 15 amino acids. CDR1 is SGHTA, CDR2 FQGNSA, per germline. CDR3 DNA sequence: TGTGCCAGCAGCTCAGTGGGACAGGGGTCCTACGAGCAGTACTTC. This encodes CASSSVGQGSYEQYF.

This chain joins TRBV7-6 and TRBJ1-1; 9 bases match TRBD1. J gave up 3 bases and V 5 bases, and 19 bases lay outside the gene matches. The CDR3 is 19 residues long. CDR1 and CDR2 from the germline V gene are SGHVS and FNYEAQ. The CDR3 DNA follows: TGTGCCAGCAGCAAAACAGGGGGCGCGTGGGGGTCGTCGGACACTGAAGCTTTCTTT. This codes for CASSKTGGAWGSSDTEAFF.

The V and J genes are TRBV6-1 and TRBJ1-2, with D unresolved. Trimming stripped 5 bases from V and 7 bases from J, with 17 bases between. Per germline, CDR1 MNHNS and CDR2 SASEGT. The CDR3 extends over 14 amino acids. CDR3 sequence (DNA): TGTGCCAGCAGTACCAGCACAAAGGGCGTTGGCTACACCTTC. Its protein product is CASSTSTKGVGYTF.

This clonotype was observed a handful of times. The chain links TRBV7-2 to TRBJ2-1; 8 bases line up with TRBD2. Germline-derived CDR1 and CDR2 are SGHTA and FQGNSA. With V trimmed by 3 bases and J by 7 bases, 11 bases remained unmatched. The CDR3 sequence is 16 residues long. In nucleotides, the CDR3 is TGTGCCAGCAGCTTCTTCGCGGGGGGCCGGTTAAATGAGCAGTTCTTC. Protein: CASSFFAGGRLNEQFF.

This chain connects TRBV12-3 or TRBV12-4 to TRBJ2-3; tentatively, D is TRBD1 (6 bases). V gave up 3 bases and J gave up 6 bases, with 22 bases separating them. The CDR3 extends over 17 amino acids. The CDR3, as DNA: TGTGCCAGCAGTTTGGGGCAGGGGCCCACAGGGATGGATACGCAGTATTTT. Translating it yields CASSLGQGPTGMDTQYF.

The CDR3 loop is CASSHPRDSSYGYTF. CDR3 nucleotides: TGTGCCAGTAGTCACCCAAGGGACAGCAGCTATGGCTACACCTTC. The V gene is TRBV19, the J gene TRBJ1-2; 7 bases are shared with TRBD1. The CDR3 runs 15 residues. J was trimmed by 4 bases and V by 5 bases; bases with no gene match: 10. The V gene's germline CDR1 is LNHDA and CDR2 SQIVND (reference sequence).

The chain couples TRBV12-3 or TRBV12-4 to TRBJ2-5; 10 nucleotides line up with TRBD2. The CDR3 is 17 residues long. With 3 bases clipped from V and 4 bases from J, the junction kept 11 bases outside the gene matches. The chain's CDR3 is CASSLTSGQGTRETQYF. In nucleotides, the CDR3 is TGTGCCAGCAGTTTGACTAGCGGGCAAGGGACCCGAGAGACCCAGTACTTC.

The rearrangement joins TRBV25-1 to TRBJ1-1; D may be TRBD1 (5 bases). CDR1 and CDR2 (germline): MGHDK, SYGVNS. The CDR3 has 14 residues. Trimming removed 6 bases at V and 3 bases at J, with 14 bases between. Here the CDR3 DNA reads TGTGCCAGCAGGGGGCCCCCAGGGTACACTGAAGCTTTCTTT. Amino acids: CASRGPPGYTEAFF.

The chain employs TRBV7-6 and TRBJ2-2; 12 nucleotides align to TRBD2. Germline CDR1 SGHVS, CDR2 FNYEAQ. V was clipped by 1 base and J by 3 bases; unmatched bases: 3. The CDR3 covers 17 residues. CDR3 DNA: TGTGCCAGCAGCTTAGGACTAGCGGGGGCGTACACCGGGGAGCTGTTTTTT. This gives the protein CASSLGLAGAYTGELFF.

This clonotype appeared many times. The chain carries TRBV7-6 and TRBJ2-4, with 7 bases fitting TRBD2. The CDR3 extends over 16 amino acids. CDR1 is SGHVS and CDR2 is FNYEAQ in the germline V gene. The V and J ends lost 0 bases and 1 base, in that order; junction bases with no gene match: 3. Here the CDR3 DNA reads TGTGCCAGCAGCTTAGCCGCGGGAGTTGCCAAAAACATTCAGTACTTC. Residues: CASSLAAGVAKNIQYF.